A single sample is the source of the 14 T cell receptor beta chains below, sequenced in a study of T-cell memory formation after mild COVID-19. TCRdb fed the 5' RACE reads into MiXCR, producing one record per CDR3 protein. The data contain hundreds of thousands of distinct CDR3 sequences, more than 20% of them singletons. The sample was PBMCs or a T cell subset sorted from them (not recorded which). These receptors all come from an adult woman who had mild COVID-19 (a few samples of this study predate the infection). Cell type and time point are not known.

In its sample, this clonotype was seen a few times. The chain joins TRBV5-5 to TRBJ2-6; the D is unclear. Per germline, CDR1 SGHKS and CDR2 YYEKEE (reference sequence). The CDR3 covers 16 residues. V was cut by 4 bases and J by 0 bases, with 11 bases left in between. CDR3 in amino acids: CASSPSLPSGANVLTF. The CDR3 DNA reads TGTGCCAGCAGCCCAAGTCTTCCCTCTGGGGCCAACGTCCTGACTTTC.

The chain uses TRBV18 and TRBJ2-7, with D possibly being TRBD1 or TRBD2 (6 bases each). In germline, CDR1 is KGHSH, CDR2 LQKENI. The length of the CDR3 is 15 residues. Trimming left V 2 bases short and J 3 bases short, with 14 bases between. This chain's CDR3 is CASSPAVGGHYEQYF. The CDR3 bases are TGTGCCAGCTCACCAGCGGTAGGGGGGCACTACGAGCAGTACTTC.

CDR3 DNA sequence: TGTGCCAGCAGCGTAGCGGGCAGGGAGGTTAACACCGGGGAGCTGTTTTTT. Its protein product is CASSVAGREVNTGELFF. The gene calls are TRBV9 and TRBJ2-2, with D possibly matching TRBD2 (6 bases). Germline CDR1 and CDR2: SGDLS and YYNGEE. Deletions cut 0 bases from V and 2 bases from J, with 14 bases between. The CDR3 contains 17 residues. The full variable domain, its missing parts supplied by reference TRBV9 and TRBJ2-2, is DSGVTQTPKHLITATGQRVTLRCSPRSGDLSVYWYQQSLDQGLQFLIQYYNGEERAKGNILERFSAQQFPDLHSELNLSSLELGDSALYFCASSVAGREVNTGELFFGEGSRLTVL.

The chain joins TRBV19 to TRBJ2-7, with 14 bases identical to TRBD2. Per the germline V gene, CDR1 is LNHDA and CDR2 is SQIVND (reference sequence). V dropped 3 bases and J dropped 4; count of bases not matched to a gene: 20. The CDR3 totals 21 residues. CDR3: CASSIALPSGTSGSSWYEQYF. CDR3 sequence (DNA): TGTGCCAGTAGTATCGCGTTGCCTTCCGGGACTAGCGGGAGTTCGTGGTACGAGCAGTACTTC.

The chain links TRBV9 to TRBJ2-3; D unresolved. Germline CDR1 reads SGDLS; CDR2 reads YYNGEE. This CDR3 is 11 amino acids long. V shed 4 bases and J shed 6 bases, with 6 bases lying between them. CDR3 bases: TGTGCCAGCAGCACGGCGGATACGCAGTATTTT. The encoded protein is CASSTADTQYF.

Only a few counts were recorded for this clonotype. The chain recombines TRBV7-8 with TRBJ1-2; no definite D call. The germline V and J ends were trimmed by 0 bases and 4 bases, with 15 bases remaining between them. The CDR3 consists of 16 residues. Per germline, CDR1 SGHVS and CDR2 FQNEAQ. This chain's CDR3 is CASSLAAVTPSYGYTF. CDR3 in DNA: TGTGCCAGCAGCTTAGCTGCGGTTACTCCTTCCTATGGCTACACCTTC.

V is TRBV12-3 or TRBV12-4 and J is TRBJ1-1; 11 positions match TRBD1. Losses at the gene ends were 7 bases for V and 6 bases for J; bases not matched to a gene: 4. This CDR3 contains 13 residues. CDR3 nucleotides: TGTGCCAGCACGATGGGACAGGGGGCTGAAGCTTTCTTT. This codes for CASTMGQGAEAFF.

A few counts support this clonotype. The chain links TRBV12-3 or TRBV12-4 to TRBJ2-4; 7 bases map to TRBD1. The V and J ends lost 6 bases and 1 base, in that order; junction bases with no gene match: 6. CDR3 length equals 15 residues. The CDR3 DNA reads as TGTGCCAGCAGACCGCAGGGGGTTGCCAAAAACATTCAGTACTTC. This codes for CASRPQGVAKNIQYF.

A remark on this clonotype: The junction shows a germline mismatch at one end, possibly a read error. The V gene is TRBV2, the J gene TRBJ1-1; tentatively, D is TRBD1 (6 bases). Germline-derived CDR1 and CDR2 are SNHLY and FYNNEI. The CDR3 is made up of 16 amino acids. The CDR3 sequence is CASTEHTPGQNTEAFF. The CDR3 region has the DNA TGTGCCAGCACTGAACATACTCCGGGACAGAACACTGAAGCTTTCTTT. The variable domain in full, completed from reference TRBV2 and TRBJ1-1, reads EPEVTQTPSHQVTQMGQEVILRCVPISNHLYFYWYRQILGQKVEFLVSFYNNEISEKSEIFDDQFSVERPDGSNFTLKIRSTKLEDSAMYFCASTEHTPGQNTEAFFGQGTRLTVV.

A few counts support this clonotype. The chain joins TRBV27 to TRBJ2-1; 9 bases line up with TRBD2. The trim removed 0 bases at V and 4 bases at J, leaving 10 bases unmatched. The CDR3 runs 18 residues. Germline V gene lookup returns CDR1 MNHEY and CDR2 SMNVEV (reference sequence). In DNA, the CDR3 is TGTGCCAGCAGTTTATCGTCGGTAGCGGGAGCCCTATACAATGAGCAGTTCTTC. Its translation: CASSLSSVAGALYNEQFF.

The V call is TRBV27, the J call TRBJ1-1; D gene uncertain. Deletions cut 3 bases from V and 4 bases from J, with 9 bases between. Germline values: CDR1 MNHEY, CDR2 SMNVEV (reference sequence). The CDR3 runs to 13 residues. CDR3 residues: CASSFVGFTEAFF. The CDR3 DNA reads as TGTGCCAGCAGTTTCGTAGGATTCACTGAAGCTTTCTTT.

This clonotype was seen a handful of times. The chain has TRBV11-3 and TRBJ2-3; D is perhaps TRBD2 (6 bases). V lost 5 bases and J lost 5, with 11 bases in between. Looked up from germline, CDR1 is SGHNT and CDR2 is YENEEA. There are 13 residues in the CDR3. CDR3 sequence: CASSAGTLDTQYF. The CDR3 DNA follows: TGTGCCAGCAGCGCCGGGACTCTAGATACGCAGTATTTT.

The chain recombines TRBV10-3 with TRBJ2-5; D not resolved. V lost 4 bases and J 2 bases, leaving 8 bases between the germline ends. Per germline, CDR1 ENHRY and CDR2 SYGVKD. This CDR3 is 13 amino acids long. This CDR3 is CAISGWDQETQYF. The DNA of the CDR3 is TGTGCCATCAGTGGTTGGGATCAAGAGACCCAGTACTTC.

This chain joins TRBV20-1 and TRBJ2-7, with 12 bases aligning to TRBD1. The V segment lost 5 bases and the J segment 2 bases; nucleotides outside the gene matches: 4. Looked up from germline, CDR1 is DFQATT and CDR2 is SNEGSKA (reference sequence). The CDR3 totals 14 residues. The CDR3 loop reads CSAGGQGAAYEQYF. CDR3 nucleotides: TGCAGTGCTGGGGGACAGGGGGCGGCCTACGAGCAGTACTTC.